This TCR beta chain was identified during a study of vaccination effects on CD4 cells after COVID-19. General study results and limits: Clones arising from infection and from vaccination showed marked clonal contraction late after vaccination. There were few convalescent patients in the study and no early post-infection timepoints.

The repertoire was sequenced with immunoSEQ multiplex PCR; TCRdb's copy has only in-frame clones and lacks some. The sample lists fewer than 30,000 clones, approximately 71% occurring once. Before any sequencing was done, the ViraFEST assay used viral peptide pools to expand antigen-specific CD4+ T cells. An approximately ten-day culture period preceded the isolation of CD4+ T cells. All vaccine recipients tested negative for nucleocapsid antibodies and had never contracted SARS-CoV-2 infection. Points on this clone: What it binds is not known.

The CDR3 is 13 amino acids. V was pared by 6 bases and J by 7 bases, with 5 bases of the junction left unmatched. CDR1 SQVTM and CDR2 ANQGSEA come from the germline V gene. The source is a human donor who received a COVID-19 vaccine. The chain employs TRBV29-1 and TRBJ1-4, with 10 bases fitting TRBD1. The source was CD4+ T cells from PBMCs cultured with HCoV-OC43 spike peptides, collected before COVID-19 vaccination. Subset here: HCoV-OC43 spike overlapping peptide pool stimulation. The CDR3: CSVGRDRGEKLFF. The CDR3 region has the DNA TGCAGCGTCGGCCGGGACAGGGGTGAAAAACTGTTTTTT.